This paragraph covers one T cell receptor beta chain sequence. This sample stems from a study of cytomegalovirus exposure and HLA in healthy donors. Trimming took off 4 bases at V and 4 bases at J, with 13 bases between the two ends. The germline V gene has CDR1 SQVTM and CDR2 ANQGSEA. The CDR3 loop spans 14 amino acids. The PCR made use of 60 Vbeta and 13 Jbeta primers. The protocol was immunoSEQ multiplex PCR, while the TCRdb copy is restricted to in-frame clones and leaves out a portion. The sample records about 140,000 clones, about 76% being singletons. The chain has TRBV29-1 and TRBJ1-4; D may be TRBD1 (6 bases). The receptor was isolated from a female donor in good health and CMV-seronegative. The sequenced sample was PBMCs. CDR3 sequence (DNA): TGCAGCGTTGCCCACAGGGCCGATAATGAAAAACTGTTTTTT. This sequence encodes CSVAHRADNEKLFF.